This is a list of T cell receptor beta chains from one sample in a study of blood T cell repertoires in COVID-19. Data came from immunoSEQ multiplex PCR; TCRdb stores just in-frame clones and leaves some out. This repertoire shows 150,000 to 180,000 clones, around 84% found once; its top ten account for under 2%. Source material: peripheral blood. The receptors stem from an elderly man with acute or convalescent COVID-19. The CDR3 runs from the conserved cysteine through the conserved F or W. D genes are given only for firm matches. Some rows have no size entry. The others give once, few or many, or a class for an expanded clone.

D: TRBD1; J: TRBJ2-2; size: -; V: TRBV30; DNA: TGTGCCTGGAGGCGACAGGGTCCCGGGGAGCTGTTTTTT; CDR3: CAWRRQGPGELFF
D: -; J: TRBJ2-7; size: -; V: TRBV4-3; DNA: TGCGCCAGCAGCCAAGATCTAGGGGACGAGCAGTACTTC; CDR3: CASSQDLGDEQYF
D: -; J: TRBJ1-1; size: -; V: TRBV20-1; DNA: TGCAGTGCCCCCCGGAACACTGAAGCTTTCTTT; CDR3: CSAPRNTEAFF
D: TRBD2; J: TRBJ2-3; size: -; V: TRBV6-2/TRBV6-3; DNA: TGTGCCAGCAGCTATGGGACTAGCGAGATAACAGATACGCAGTATTTT; CDR3: CASSYGTSEITDTQYF
D: -; J: TRBJ1-1; size: -; V: TRBV6-5; DNA: TGTGCCAGCAGTCCCATTTCGAACACTGAAGCTTTCTTT; CDR3: CASSPISNTEAFF
D: TRBD1; J: TRBJ2-7; size: -; V: TRBV18; DNA: TGTGCCAGCTCACCCGGGACAGGGTACTACGAGCAGTACTTC; CDR3: CASSPGTGYYEQYF
D: TRBD2; J: TRBJ2-3; size: -; V: TRBV7-2; DNA: TGTGCCAGCAGCCGTACCCGGCGGACTAGCGGGGGCGCAGATACGCAGTATTTT; CDR3: CASSRTRRTSGGADTQYF
D: TRBD1; J: TRBJ1-1; size: once; V: TRBV5-6; DNA: TGTGCCAGCAGCCGGGACAGCGAAGCTTTCTTT; CDR3: CASSRDSEAFF
D: -; J: TRBJ2-5; size: -; V: TRBV20-1; DNA: TGCAGTGCTAGTTTGAGTAAGGGGTGGTGGCAAGAGACCCAGTACTTC; CDR3: CSASLSKGWWQETQYF
D: -; J: TRBJ1-2; size: -; V: TRBV4-3; DNA: TGCGCCAGCAGCCAAGATTCGACAGCGAGCCACTATGGCTACACCTTC; CDR3: CASSQDSTASHYGYTF
D: TRBD1; J: TRBJ2-2; size: -; V: TRBV7-9; DNA: TGTGCCAGCAGCCGGGCCGGGACAGGGTTGACCGGGGAGCTGTTTTTT; CDR3: CASSRAGTGLTGELFF
D: TRBD1; J: TRBJ1-2; size: -; V: TRBV3-1/TRBV3-2; DNA: TGTGCCAGCAGCCAAGGGACAGGGGTAAACTATGGCTACACCTTC; CDR3: CASSQGTGVNYGYTF
D: TRBD1; J: TRBJ1-2; size: -; V: TRBV6-5; DNA: TGTGCCAGCAGTTATACAGGGGGAAACTCTAACTATGGCTACACCTTC; CDR3: CASSYTGGNSNYGYTF
D: TRBD1; J: TRBJ2-5; size: -; V: TRBV11-3; DNA: TGTGCCAGCAGCCCAGGGTCAGGGACAGCACAAGAGACCCAGTACTTC; CDR3: CASSPGSGTAQETQYF
D: TRBD2; J: TRBJ2-7; size: -; V: TRBV7-6; DNA: TGTGCCAGCAGCTTAGCGGCGGGGGGGACCTCCTACGAGCAGTACTTC; CDR3: CASSLAAGGTSYEQYF
D: TRBD1; J: TRBJ2-1; size: -; V: TRBV23-1; DNA: TGCGCCAGCAGACCAGGGACAGGGTGGTACAATGAGCAGTTCTTC; CDR3: CASRPGTGWYNEQFF
D: -; J: TRBJ1-4; size: -; V: TRBV6-5; DNA: TGTGCCACTGACCCAGGCTCGGGGGATGAAAAACTGTTTTTT; CDR3: CATDPGSGDEKLFF
D: TRBD2; J: TRBJ2-3; size: -; V: TRBV5-1; DNA: TGCGCCAGTAAAGCGGGGGGGAGCACAGATACGCAGTATTTT; CDR3: CASKAGGSTDTQYF
D: -; J: TRBJ2-2; size: -; V: TRBV21-1; DNA: TGTGCCAGCATCCCCGAGGACAGGGACTTAGGGGGCGGCGGGGAGCTGTTTTTT; CDR3: CASIPEDRDLGGGGELFF
D: -; J: TRBJ1-6; size: -; V: TRBV30; DNA: TGTGCCTGGGGGGACTTAGGTTCACCCCTCCACTTT; CDR3: CAWGDLGSPLHF
D: -; J: TRBJ1-6; size: -; V: TRBV9; DNA: TGTGCCAGCAGCGCGGACTTGACAGGCGGCAATTCACCCCTCCACTTT; CDR3: CASSADLTGGNSPLHF
D: -; J: TRBJ2-5; size: -; V: TRBV5-8; DNA: TGTGCCAGCAGCTTGGCCAGGGTTGAGACCCAGTACTTC; CDR3: CASSLARVETQYF
D: -; J: TRBJ2-2; size: few; V: TRBV5-4; DNA: TGTGCCAGCAGCTTGTTGGAGTCTGGGACCGGGGAGCTGTTTTTT; CDR3: CASSLLESGTGELFF
D: -; J: TRBJ1-1; size: -; V: TRBV4-2; DNA: TGTGCCAGCAGCCAAGATGCCGGGGTCTTGAACACTGAAGCTTTCTTT; CDR3: CASSQDAGVLNTEAFF
D: TRBD2; J: TRBJ2-7; size: once; V: TRBV4-1; DNA: TGCGCCAGCAGCCAAGATCGGGGACTAGCTCTATACGAGCAGTACTTC; CDR3: CASSQDRGLALYEQYF
D: -; J: TRBJ1-6; size: -; V: TRBV11-2; DNA: TGTGCCAGCAGCCGGGGGAATAATTCACCCCTCCACTTT; CDR3: CASSRGNNSPLHF
D: TRBD1; J: TRBJ1-5; size: -; V: TRBV19; DNA: TGTGCCAGTAGTATCATGGGACAGGTAAATCAGCCCCAGCATTTT; CDR3: CASSIMGQVNQPQHF
D: -; J: TRBJ1-2; size: once; V: TRBV6-5; DNA: TGTGCCAGCAGTTACCTTTCCCGAATAGACTACACCTTC; CDR3: CASSYLSRIDYTF
D: -; J: TRBJ1-2; size: -; V: TRBV7-2; DNA: TGTGCCAGCAGCTTAGGAAGGGAGAATGGCTACACCTTC; CDR3: CASSLGRENGYTF
D: TRBD1; J: TRBJ1-1; size: -; V: TRBV5-1; DNA: TGCGCCAGCAGCCTAAGACAGGGGGGCAGAGCGAACACTGAAGCTTTCTTT; CDR3: CASSLRQGGRANTEAFF
D: -; J: TRBJ1-4; size: -; V: TRBV5-1; DNA: TGCGCCAGCAGCGAAAGGGACACCACAACTAATGAAAAACTGTTTTTT; CDR3: CASSERDTTTNEKLFF